Following are 26 T cell receptor beta chains from one sample sequenced in a study of beta chain features in type 1 diabetes (dated by TCRdb to the late 2010s). The method behind the library was the immunoSEQ multiplex PCR assay. The High Capacity cDNA Reverse Transcription Kit was used to reverse transcribe all of the isolated RNA, meaning that expressed TCRB transcripts were what got sequenced. In TCRdb, the immuneACCESS table is reduced to in-frame sequences with V and J assigned. These tables do not hold every clone; where another copy was compared, an unresolved V gene accounts for under half, and the others remain unexplained. In all, the sample holds some 400,000 clones, and about 15% of those were seen once. Roughly 0.017% of the sample is taken by the ten largest. The sequenced sample consisted of naive CD4+ T cells from blood. Per the publication, the cell subset or site label means: true naive CD4+ T cells. These receptors came from a woman under 30 in good health.

This clone was observed a handful of times. This chain uses TRBV30 with TRBJ1-2; unclear D gene. In germline, CDR1 is GTSNPN, CDR2 SVGIG (reference sequence). The CDR3 contains 12 residues. V was shortened by 4 bases and J by 4 bases, with 10 bases between the two germline ends. The CDR3 nucleotides are TGTGCCTGGAAGGCTTCGGGCTATGGCTACACCTTC. It specifies CAWKASGYGYTF.

The rearrangement uses TRBV6-5 and TRBJ2-2; perhaps TRBD1 as D (6 bases). The CDR3 runs to 15 residues. Germline CDR1 reads MNHEY; CDR2 reads SVGAGI. The ends were cut back, 5 bases at V and 6 bases at J, with 16 bases in the middle. CDR3 coding DNA: TGTGCCAGCAGTAATGCAGGGGCCCGGCCCGGGGAGCTGTTTTTT. Its translation: CASSNAGARPGELFF.

The chain has TRBV27 and TRBJ2-3, with 9 nucleotides matching TRBD1. This CDR3 spans 16 amino acids. CDR1 is MNHEY, CDR2 SMNVEV, per germline (reference sequence). The ends lost 6 bases at V and 1 base at J; junction bases unmatched: 8. The CDR3 reads CASRARDRDGTDTQYF. The CDR3 region has the DNA TGTGCCAGCAGGGCCCGGGACAGGGATGGCACAGATACGCAGTATTTT.

This clone has only a few counts. V and J are TRBV5-1 and TRBJ2-7; TRBD1 matches 11 bases. This CDR3 is built from 16 residues. Germline loops: CDR1 SGHRS, CDR2 YFSETQ. Losses at the gene ends were 4 bases for V and 3 bases for J; bases not matched to a gene: 9. CDR3 region: CASSPSAGTGGYEQYF. CDR3 bases: TGCGCCAGCAGCCCCTCGGCCGGGACAGGGGGCTACGAGCAGTACTTC.

The chain combines TRBV28 with TRBJ2-6, with unresolved D. The CDR3 has 15 amino acids. Germline CDR1 MDHEN, CDR2 SYDVKM. Trimming removed 7 bases from V and 2 bases from J, with 12 bases in between. In nucleotides, the CDR3 is TGTGCCAGCATCTCCCGGAGCGCTGGGGCCAACGTCCTGACTTTC. Its translation: CASISRSAGANVLTF.

The V gene is TRBV7-9, the J gene TRBJ2-3; 12 bases line up with TRBD1. CDR1 and CDR2 from the germline V gene are SEHNR and FQNEAQ (reference sequence). CDR3 length: 15 residues. After removal of 4 bases from V and 4 bases from J, the junction contained 3 bases not matched to a gene. The DNA of the CDR3 is TGTGCCAGCAGCTCCGGGACAGGGGGCGCAGATACGCAGTATTTT. Translating it yields CASSSGTGGADTQYF. Full variable domain (rest looked up from reference TRBV7-9 and TRBJ2-3): DTGVSQNPRHKITKRGQNVTFRCDPISEHNRLYWYRQTLGQGPEFLTYFQNEAQLEKSRLLSDRFSAERPKGSFSTLEIQRTEQGDSAMYLCASSSGTGGADTQYFGPGTRLTVL.

V and J are TRBV5-1 and TRBJ2-3; 13 nucleotides agree with TRBD2. V shed 1 base, J shed 8 bases, and the junction held 4 bases outside the gene matches. Per the germline V gene, CDR1 is SGHRS and CDR2 is YFSETQ. This CDR3 is built from 15 residues. The CDR3: CASSLWTSGSGTQYF. DNA of the CDR3: TGCGCCAGCAGCTTGTGGACTAGCGGGAGTGGTACGCAGTATTTT. The full variable domain, completed using reference TRBV5-1 and TRBJ2-3, is KAGVTQTPRYLIKTRGQQVTLSCSPISGHRSVSWYQQTPGQGLQFLFEYFSETQRNKGNFPGRFSGRQFSNSRSEMNVSTLELGDSALYLCASSLWTSGSGTQYFGPGTRLTVL.

This chain connects TRBV29-1 to TRBJ2-3; 7 bases align to TRBD2. In germline, CDR1 is SQVTM, CDR2 ANQGSEA. Trimming at V came to 0 bases and at J to 3 bases, leaving 9 bases not matched to a gene. The CDR3 sequence is 16 residues long. The CDR3 coding sequence is TGCAGCGTTGAAGAACGAGGGAGGGCCCAGACAGATACGCAGTATTTT. It is translated as CSVEERGRAQTDTQYF.

This clone was seen more than once but under ten times. This chain connects TRBV11-2 to TRBJ2-1, with 9 positions matching TRBD2. This CDR3 has 19 amino acids. Trimming cost V 1 base and J 0 bases; bases outside gene matches: 10. Per germline, CDR1 SGHAT and CDR2 FQNNGV. The CDR3 here is CASSLGSFSGSSSYNEQFF. The CDR3 bases are TGTGCCAGCAGCTTAGGATCCTTTAGCGGGAGCAGCTCCTACAATGAGCAGTTCTTC.

V and J are TRBV30 and TRBJ2-3; D may be TRBD2 (6 bases). There are 15 residues in the CDR3. Germline-derived CDR1 and CDR2 are GTSNPN and SVGIG (reference sequence). V was pared by 3 bases and J by 0 bases, with 13 bases between. The CDR3 nucleotides are TGTGCCTGGAGCCTGGGACTCGCTAGCACAGATACGCAGTATTTT. It is translated as CAWSLGLASTDTQYF.

This clone turned up a few times. V is TRBV14 and J is TRBJ2-1, with D possibly TRBD1 on 6 matching bases. The V gene lost 8 bases and the J gene lost 7 bases, with 24 bases spanning the gap. The CDR3 has 16 residues. Germline CDR1 and CDR2: SGHDN and FVKESK. The CDR3 loop is CASSQGGRGPENEQFF. CDR3 nucleotide sequence: TGTGCCAGCTCCCAAGGGGGAAGGGGCCCCGAGAATGAGCAGTTCTTC.

This clone was recorded a few times. This sequence joins TRBV2 and TRBJ1-5; 9 bases agree with TRBD1. The CDR3 covers 16 residues. V gave up 4 bases and J gave up 4 bases; unmatched junction bases: 8. The germline V gene has CDR1 SNHLY and CDR2 FYNNEI. CDR3 bases: TGTGCCAGCAGTGTATGGGGACAGGGAAGAAATCAGCCCCAGCATTTT. Protein sequence: CASSVWGQGRNQPQHF.

This clone showed up just a few times. The V and J genes are TRBV7-2 and TRBJ2-1; TRBD2 matches at 9 bases. The germline V gene encodes CDR1 SGHTA and CDR2 FQGNSA. V trimming: 5 bases; J trimming: 6 bases; junction bases outside the gene matches: 11. The CDR3 extends over 16 amino acids. CDR3 sequence reads: CASSQPAGGPANEQFF. The CDR3 region has the DNA TGTGCCAGCAGCCAGCCAGCGGGAGGACCCGCCAATGAGCAGTTCTTC.

The rearrangement joins TRBV7-2 to TRBJ2-7; tentatively, D is TRBD1 (5 bases). Germline V gives CDR1 SGHTA, CDR2 FQGNSA. This CDR3 has 15 residues. With 5 bases removed from V and 2 bases from J, the gap between germline ends came to 16 bases. The CDR3 is CASSNSGWPAYEQYF. CDR3 nucleotide sequence: TGTGCCAGCAGCAACTCAGGGTGGCCAGCCTACGAGCAGTACTTC.

This clone has more than one count but fewer than ten. The V call is TRBV5-4, the J call TRBJ2-7; 12 positions match TRBD2. The CDR3 contains 15 residues. From germline, CDR1 is SGHNT and CDR2 YYREEE (reference sequence). With V trimmed by 3 bases and J by 7 bases, 8 bases remained unmatched. Here the CDR3 DNA reads TGTGCCAGCAGCTCAAGACTAGCGGGAGCACGGGAGCAGTACTTC. It yields the protein CASSSRLAGAREQYF.

This clone was recorded a few times. The CDR3 spells CASSLAGAGGTFF. The CDR3 DNA reads as TGTGCCAGCAGCCTGGCTGGGGCGGGAGGAACGTTCTTC. The V and J genes are TRBV5-4 and TRBJ2-1; 8 bases map to TRBD2. The J segment lost 15 bases and the V segment lost 4 bases, leaving 12 bases of the junction unmatched. Germline CDR1 reads SGHNT; CDR2 reads YYREEE (reference sequence). This CDR3 has 13 amino acids.

This clone has a handful of counts. The chain has TRBV28 and TRBJ1-1, with D tentatively TRBD1 (5 bases). The V end was cut by 4 bases, the J end by 11 bases, with 14 bases between. Germline V CDR1 and CDR2: MDHEN, SYDVKM. The CDR3 is 12 residues long. This CDR3 is CASSYAGSEAFF. In nucleotides, the CDR3 is TGTGCCAGCAGTTACGCAGGGTCGGAGGCTTTCTTT.

In this sample, this clone turned up a few times. The chain combines TRBV10-3 with TRBJ1-1; weak D call: TRBD1 (6 bases). V was trimmed by 3 bases and J by 1 base, leaving 12 bases between them. The CDR3 consists of 15 residues. Germline CDR1 reads ENHRY; CDR2 reads SYGVKD. Here the CDR3 reads CAISDRRQENTEAFF. CDR3 nucleotides: TGTGCCATCAGTGATAGAAGACAGGAGAACACTGAAGCTTTCTTT.

This chain links TRBV7-9 with TRBJ2-2, with 13 nucleotides matching TRBD2. This CDR3 contains 17 residues. With 5 bases clipped from V and 1 base from J, the junction kept 4 bases outside the gene matches. Germline V gene data show CDR1 as SEHNR and CDR2 as FQNEAQ (reference sequence). CDR3 in DNA: TGTGCCAGCAGCAGCGGGACTAGCGGGGTGAACACCGGGGAGCTGTTTTTT. Translated: CASSSGTSGVNTGELFF.

V and J are TRBV28 and TRBJ2-6, with TRBD1 as a possible D gene (7 bases). The germline CDR1 and CDR2 sequences are MDHEN and SYDVKM. The CDR3 covers 15 residues. Trimming removed 6 bases at V and 2 bases at J, with 11 bases between. The CDR3 loop is CASRPRGAGANVLTF. As DNA, the CDR3 is TGTGCCAGCAGGCCCAGGGGGGCTGGGGCCAACGTCCTGACTTTC.

The chain combines TRBV5-1 with TRBJ1-3; TRBD1 matches at 10 bases. From germline, CDR1 is SGHRS and CDR2 YFSETQ. J was trimmed by 6 bases and V by 4 bases; bases with no gene match: 4. The CDR3 contains 14 residues. The CDR3 bases are TGCGCCAGCAGCCCAGGACAGGGGGAAAACACCATATATTTT. Translated: CASSPGQGENTIYF.

The rearrangement joins TRBV7-2 to TRBJ2-7, with 9 bases identical to TRBD1. The germline gives CDR1 SGHTA, CDR2 FQGNSA. This CDR3 comprises 16 residues. The V segment lost 1 base and the J segment 5 bases; nucleotides outside the gene matches: 9. The chain's CDR3 is CASSLGAGTGTHEQYF. CDR3 nucleotide sequence: TGTGCCAGCAGCTTAGGGGCCGGGACAGGGACCCACGAGCAGTACTTC.

This clone has more than one count but fewer than ten. This chain joins TRBV13 and TRBJ2-5; the match to TRBD1 covers 7 bases. This CDR3 is built from 14 residues. CDR1 PRHDT and CDR2 FYEKMQ come from the germline V gene (reference sequence). With V trimmed by 1 base and J by 5 bases, 4 bases remained unmatched. CDR3 loop: CASSLDRGRETQYF. The CDR3 DNA reads as TGTGCCAGCAGCTTAGACAGGGGACGGGAGACCCAGTACTTC.

J is TRBJ2-1 and V is TRBV19; the D gene is possibly TRBD2 (6 bases). Germline lookup yields CDR1 LNHDA and CDR2 SQIVND (reference sequence). Trimming cost V 3 bases and J 2 bases, with 14 bases left between them. CDR3 length equals 16 residues. Here the CDR3 reads CASSMGSGFTYNEQFF. For the CDR3, the DNA is TGTGCCAGTAGTATGGGCAGCGGGTTTACCTACAATGAGCAGTTCTTC.

This clone was seen only a few times. This rearrangement joins TRBV29-1 to TRBJ1-1; D gene ambiguous. Germline lookup yields CDR1 SQVTM and CDR2 ANQGSEA. This CDR3 comprises 10 residues. Trimming took 5 bases from V and 5 from J, leaving 6 bases between them. CDR3 amino acids: CSVSETEAFF. CDR3 DNA: TGCAGCGTTAGTGAGACTGAAGCTTTCTTT.

Only a few counts were recorded for this clone. The CDR3 DNA sequence: TGTGCCAGCAGTTACCTCCGGGGAGATACGCAGTATTTT. This translates into CASSYLRGDTQYF. The V and J genes are TRBV6-5 and TRBJ2-3, with D tentatively TRBD2 (5 bases). Trimming cost V 2 bases and J 5 bases, with 8 bases left between them. The CDR3 runs 13 residues. Germline CDR1 MNHEY, CDR2 SVGAGI.